The clone carrying this T cell receptor (beta chain) was found a few times. Its antigen is as yet unknown. The sample originates from a study of blood T cells in healthy people across ages. General study findings and limits: When one million T cells were used, diversity estimates were thought to be underestimates.

The V end was cut by 6 bases, the J end by 4 bases, with 16 bases between. There are 15 residues in the CDR3. Sample-barcoded 5' priming and a J-beta primer mix drove a second PCR of roughly 7 to 11 cycles. Through a template-switch adaptor with 12 random nucleotides, each cDNA molecule received a tag. TCRdb processed the 5' RACE reads anew with MiXCR; each CDR3 protein has one entry. The sample carries about 640,000 distinct CDR3 sequences, 58% recorded once. The V and J genes are TRBV12-3 or TRBV12-4 and TRBJ1-5; D may be TRBD1 (6 bases). The origin of this receptor is a man in his 60s in good health. The sample was blood. The CDR3 loop is CASRRTAEANQPQHF. CDR3 DNA sequence: TGTGCCAGCAGAAGGACAGCGGAGGCAAATCAGCCCCAGCATTTT.